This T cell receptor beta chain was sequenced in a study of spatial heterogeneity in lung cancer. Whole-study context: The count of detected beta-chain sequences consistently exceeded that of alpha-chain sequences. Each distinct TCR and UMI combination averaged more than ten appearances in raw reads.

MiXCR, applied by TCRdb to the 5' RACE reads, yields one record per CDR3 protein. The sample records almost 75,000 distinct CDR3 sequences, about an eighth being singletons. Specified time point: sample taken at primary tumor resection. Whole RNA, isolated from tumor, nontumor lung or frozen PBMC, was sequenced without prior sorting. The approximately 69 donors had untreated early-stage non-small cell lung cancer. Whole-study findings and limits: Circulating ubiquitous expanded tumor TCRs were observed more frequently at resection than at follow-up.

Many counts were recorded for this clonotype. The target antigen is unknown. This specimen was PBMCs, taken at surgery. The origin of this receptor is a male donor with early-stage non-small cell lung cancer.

CDR3 DNA: TGCAGCATTGGGGGCAACCAAGAGACCCAGTACTTC. The encoded protein is CSIGGNQETQYF. The chain uses TRBV29-1 and TRBJ2-5, with D possibly TRBD1 on 6 matching bases. V was clipped by 8 bases and J by 0 bases, with 10 bases between them. CDR3 length: 12 residues. Per germline, CDR1 SQVTM and CDR2 ANQGSEA. Combining the CDR3 with reference TRBV29-1 and TRBJ2-5 gives the whole variable domain SAVISQKPSRDICQRGTSLTIQCQVDSQVTMMFWYRQQPGQSLTLIATANQGSEATYESGFVIDKFPISRPNLTFSTLTVSNMSPEDSSIYLCSIGGNQETQYFGPGTRLLVL.